Listed below are T cell receptor beta chains from one sample, sequenced in a study of control samples from healthy donors and cancer patients. Produced via immunoSEQ multiplex PCR; TCRdb's table is partial and in-frame only. The sample has roughly 120,000 clones; about 95% are singletons. Sequences were obtained from blood. The receptors come from a man aged 25 to 40 in good health. Both conserved end residues are part of each CDR3. D genes are given only for firm matches. Clone size, where shown, is once, few, many, or a class for clones that have expanded.

v_call	j_call	d_call	clone_size	cdr3_length	cdr3_aa	cdr3_nt
TRBV4-3	TRBJ2-7	TRBD2	-	18	CASSQEGLLAGDSYEQYF	TGCGCCAGCAGCCAAGAAGGGTTGTTGGCGGGGGACTCCTACGAGCAGTACTTC
TRBV28	TRBJ2-1	TRBD1	-	15	CASSPKSGQDNEQFF	TGTGCCAGCAGTCCCAAAAGTGGACAGGACAATGAGCAGTTCTTC
TRBV9	TRBJ2-3	-	-	15	CASSVGTQSTDTQYF	TGTGCCAGCAGCGTGGGGACCCAGAGCACAGATACGCAGTATTTT
TRBV18	TRBJ1-1	-	-	13	CASSPGGNTEAFF	TGTGCCAGCTCACCCGGGGGCAACACTGAAGCTTTCTTT
TRBV9	TRBJ1-1	-	-	14	CASSVEGVNTEAFF	TGTGCCAGCAGCGTAGAGGGGGTAAACACTGAAGCTTTCTTT
TRBV30	TRBJ1-2	-	-	11	CAWSPGGGYTF	TGTGCCTGGAGTCCCGGGGGTGGCTACACCTTC
TRBV6-1	TRBJ2-1	-	-	16	CASSERRKRSYNEQFF	TGTGCCAGCAGTGAAAGGCGTAAACGCTCCTACAATGAGCAGTTCTTC
TRBV19	TRBJ2-6	-	-	15	CASSPLRSGANVLTF	TGTGCCAGTAGTCCACTCCGCTCTGGGGCCAACGTCCTGACTTTC
TRBV7-9	TRBJ1-6	TRBD1	medium-sized	16	CASSLSGQGFDSPLHF	TGTGCCAGCAGCTTATCGGGACAGGGGTTTGACTCACCCCTCCACTTT
TRBV4-3	TRBJ2-3	-	-	17	CASSQEVGLTSTDTQYF	TGCGCCAGCAGCCAAGAGGTCGGACTAACGAGCACAGATACGCAGTATTTT
TRBV7-3	TRBJ1-1	TRBD1	-	16	CASSLLGGQGNTEAFF	TGTGCCAGCAGCTTATTAGGGGGACAGGGGAACACTGAAGCTTTCTTT
TRBV11-2	TRBJ1-2	-	-	13	CASSFAGVYGYTF	TGTGCCAGCAGCTTCGCAGGGGTCTATGGCTACACCTTC
TRBV6-4	TRBJ2-1	TRBD2	-	15	CASSYSGGTANEQFF	TGTGCCAGCAGCTATAGCGGGGGGACGGCCAATGAGCAGTTCTTC
TRBV7-2	TRBJ2-7	-	-	14	CASSFWRDSYEQYF	TGTGCCAGCAGCTTTTGGCGGGACTCCTACGAGCAGTACTTC
TRBV27	TRBJ1-5	-	-	15	CASSLVPNSNQPQHF	TGTGCCAGCAGTTTAGTCCCAAATAGCAATCAGCCCCAGCATTTT
TRBV25-1	TRBJ1-2	-	-	14	CASSPPGVGYGYTF	TGTGCCAGCAGCCCCCCGGGGGTAGGCTATGGCTACACCTTC
TRBV25-1	TRBJ2-7	TRBD1	-	15	CASGLPSGTAYEQYF	TGTGCCAGCGGCCTCCCTTCCGGGACAGCTTACGAGCAGTACTTC
TRBV7-8	TRBJ2-7	-	once	12	CASSSDLHEQYF	TGTGCCAGCAGCTCCGATTTGCACGAGCAGTACTTC
TRBV6-5	TRBJ1-1	-	-	12	CASIPHGYMAFF	TGTGCCAGCATTCCCCACGGGTATATGGCTTTCTTT
TRBV5-4	TRBJ1-2	TRBD1	-	14	CASRRTGGSYGYTF	TGTGCCAGCAGGAGGACAGGGGGCAGCTATGGCTACACCTTC
TRBV5-1	TRBJ1-2	-	-	16	CASSFPNETASYGYTF	TGCGCCAGCAGCTTCCCAAATGAGACAGCCTCCTATGGCTACACCTTC
TRBV6-5	TRBJ2-1	TRBD2	-	15	CASRGGLAGYNEQFF	TGTGCCAGCAGGGGAGGACTAGCGGGCTACAATGAGCAGTTCTTC
TRBV5-1	TRBJ1-1	TRBD1	-	15	CASSPGDRGGTEAFF	TGCGCCAGCAGCCCTGGGGACAGGGGTGGCACTGAAGCTTTCTTT
TRBV19	TRBJ2-7	-	-	13	CASSIVATYEQYF	TGTGCCAGTAGTATTGTCGCAACCTACGAGCAGTACTTC
TRBV7-8	TRBJ1-4	TRBD1	few	14	CASSTGTGSEKLFF	TGTGCCAGCAGCACCGGGACAGGGAGTGAAAAACTGTTTTTT
TRBV20-1	TRBJ2-7	-	-	11	CSAVVSYEQYF	TGCAGTGCCGTGGTCTCCTACGAGCAGTACTTC
TRBV5-1	TRBJ2-3	TRBD1	-	15	CASSSNRGDTDTQYF	TGCGCCAGCAGCTCGAACAGGGGCGACACAGATACGCAGTATTTT
TRBV29-1	TRBJ2-5	-	-	13	CSVELPGRKTQYF	TGCAGCGTTGAGCTGCCAGGGCGAAAGACCCAGTACTTC
TRBV6-6	TRBJ2-5	-	-	14	CASRNGGAGETQYF	TGTGCCAGCAGGAATGGGGGGGCTGGAGAGACCCAGTACTTC
TRBV10-1	TRBJ1-1	TRBD1	-	15	CASSESRQGNTEAFF	TGCGCCAGCAGTGAGTCACGACAGGGGAACACTGAAGCTTTCTTT
TRBV6-5	TRBJ1-4	-	-	14	CASGRRFTNEKLFF	TGTGCCAGCGGTCGCAGGTTCACTAATGAAAAACTGTTTTTT
TRBV7-6	TRBJ2-2	-	-	14	CASSLSEGGGELFF	TGTGCCAGCAGCTTAAGTGAAGGAGGCGGGGAGCTGTTTTTT
TRBV4-3	TRBJ2-5	TRBD1	-	15	CASSQVGQEKETQYF	TGCGCCAGCAGCCAAGTGGGACAGGAAAAAGAGACCCAGTACTTC
TRBV6-2/TRBV6-3	TRBJ2-1	TRBD2	-	17	CASSSPLPGLAPNEQFF	TGTGCCAGCAGTTCACCTCTACCGGGACTAGCGCCCAATGAGCAGTTCTTC
TRBV6-5	TRBJ1-1	-	-	14	CASREDPTNTEAFF	TGTGCCAGCAGGGAGGATCCAACGAACACTGAAGCTTTCTTT
TRBV28	TRBJ2-5	TRBD2	-	15	CASSTSSAGGETQYF	TGTGCCAGCAGCACCTCTAGCGCGGGGGGGGAGACCCAGTACTTC
TRBV4-2	TRBJ2-1	-	-	14	CASSQDLGSREQFF	TGTGCCAGCAGCCAAGATCTAGGCAGTCGGGAGCAGTTCTTC
TRBV30	TRBJ1-6	-	once	13	CAWRALQNSPLHF	TGTGCCTGGAGGGCCCTGCAGAATTCACCCCTCCACTTT
TRBV19	TRBJ1-1	TRBD1	-	16	CASSPRQGVEGAEAFF	TGTGCCAGTAGTCCCCGACAGGGGGTCGAGGGCGCTGAAGCTTTCTTT
TRBV9	TRBJ1-1	-	-	13	CASSPGRNTEAFF	TGTGCCAGCAGCCCCGGGAGGAACACTGAAGCTTTCTTT
TRBV4-3	TRBJ2-2	TRBD2	-	16	CASSRKVAGTSGELFF	TGCGCCAGCAGCCGCAAGGTAGCGGGGACCTCCGGGGAGCTGTTTTTT
TRBV7-9	TRBJ2-2	-	-	12	CASTLGSGELFF	TGTGCCAGCACCCTTGGGTCCGGGGAGCTGTTTTTT
TRBV2	TRBJ1-2	-	-	14	CASSEALRRAGYTF	TGTGCCAGCAGTGAAGCGCTTCGCAGGGCGGGCTACACCTTC
TRBV18	TRBJ2-5	-	-	16	CASSPPGAGNQETQYF	TGTGCCAGCTCACCACCGGGGGCAGGAAACCAAGAGACCCAGTACTTC
TRBV7-2	TRBJ2-3	-	-	17	CASSPHPQRPRGDTQYF	TGTGCCAGCAGCCCCCACCCTCAGAGGCCAAGGGGAGATACGCAGTATTTT
TRBV7-2	TRBJ2-3	-	-	15	CASSLGTGTTDTQYF	TGTGCCAGCAGCTTAGGCACAGGAACCACAGATACGCAGTATTTT
TRBV18	TRBJ2-7	TRBD1	-	14	CASSPWDRGGEQYF	TGTGCCAGCTCACCTTGGGACAGGGGCGGGGAGCAGTACTTC